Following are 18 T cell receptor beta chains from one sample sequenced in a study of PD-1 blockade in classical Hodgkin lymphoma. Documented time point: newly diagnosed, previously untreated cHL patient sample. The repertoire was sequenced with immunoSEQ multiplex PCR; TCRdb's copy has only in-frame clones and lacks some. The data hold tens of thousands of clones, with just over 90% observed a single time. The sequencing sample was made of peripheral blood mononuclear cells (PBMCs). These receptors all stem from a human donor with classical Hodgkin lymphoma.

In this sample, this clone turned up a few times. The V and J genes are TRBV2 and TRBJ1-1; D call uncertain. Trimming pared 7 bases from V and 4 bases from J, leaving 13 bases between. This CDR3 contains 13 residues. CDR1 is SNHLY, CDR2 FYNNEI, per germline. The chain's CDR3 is CASTGVLGTEAFF. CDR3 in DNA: TGTGCCAGCACCGGGGTATTGGGCACTGAAGCTTTCTTT.

This chain's CDR3 is CASSFGREREQYF. The CDR3 coding sequence is TGTGCCAGCAGCTTCGGGAGGGAGCGCGAGCAGTACTTC. V usage is TRBV5-4 and J usage is TRBJ2-7, with 8 positions matching TRBD2. The CDR3 runs to 13 residues. Germline-derived CDR1 and CDR2 are SGHNT and YYREEE (reference sequence). The trim removed 2 bases at V and 6 bases at J, leaving 4 bases unmatched. Combining the CDR3 with reference TRBV5-4 and TRBJ2-7 gives the whole variable domain ETGVTQSPTHLIKTRGQQVTLRCSSQSGHNTVSWYQQALGQGPQFIFQYYREEENGRGNFPPRFSGLQFPNYSSELNVNALELDDSALYLCASSFGREREQYFGPGTRLTVT.

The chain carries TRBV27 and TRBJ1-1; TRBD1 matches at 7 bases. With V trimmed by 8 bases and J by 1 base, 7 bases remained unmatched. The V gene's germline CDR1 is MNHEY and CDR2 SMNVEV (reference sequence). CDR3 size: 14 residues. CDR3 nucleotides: TGTGCCAGCCGGTCGGGACAGTCGAACACTGAAGCTTTCTTT. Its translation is CASRSGQSNTEAFF.

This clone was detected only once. In DNA form, the CDR3 reads TGTGCCAGCAGCCGGGGACAGGGGGGTAACTACGAGCAGTACGTC. As protein: CASSRGQGGNYEQYV. This chain connects TRBV14 to TRBJ2-7, with TRBD1 matching over 11 bases. Germline CDR1 and CDR2: SGHDN and FVKESK. There are 15 residues in the CDR3. J gave up 3 bases and V 4 bases, and 5 bases lay outside the gene matches.

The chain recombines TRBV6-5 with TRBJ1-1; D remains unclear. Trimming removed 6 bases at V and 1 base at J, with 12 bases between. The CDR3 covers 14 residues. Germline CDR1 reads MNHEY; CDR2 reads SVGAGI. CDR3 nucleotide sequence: TGTGCCAGCAGCCCCAAGGTGAGGAACACTGAAGCTTTCTTT. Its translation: CASSPKVRNTEAFF.

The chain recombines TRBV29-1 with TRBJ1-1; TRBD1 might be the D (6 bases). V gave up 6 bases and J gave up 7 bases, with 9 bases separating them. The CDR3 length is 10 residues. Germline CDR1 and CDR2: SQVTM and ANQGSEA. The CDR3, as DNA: TGCAGCGTGGTACAGGGTGAAGCTTTCTTT. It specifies CSVVQGEAFF.

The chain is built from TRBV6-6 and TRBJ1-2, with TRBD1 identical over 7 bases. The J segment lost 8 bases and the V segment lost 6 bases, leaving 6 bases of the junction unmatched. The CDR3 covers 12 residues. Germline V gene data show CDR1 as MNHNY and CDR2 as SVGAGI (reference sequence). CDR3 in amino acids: CASRPYRGGYTF. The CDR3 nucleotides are TGTGCCAGCAGGCCCTACAGGGGCGGCTACACCTTC.

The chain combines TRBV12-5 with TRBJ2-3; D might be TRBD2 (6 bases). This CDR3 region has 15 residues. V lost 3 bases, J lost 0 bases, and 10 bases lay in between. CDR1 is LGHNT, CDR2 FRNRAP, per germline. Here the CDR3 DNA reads TGTGCTAGTGGTTTTAGCGGCCATAGCACAGATACGCAGTATTTT. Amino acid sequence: CASGFSGHSTDTQYF. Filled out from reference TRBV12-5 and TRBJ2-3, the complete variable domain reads DARVTQTPRHKVTEMGQEVTMRCQPILGHNTVFWYRQTMMQGLELLAYFRNRAPLDDSGMPKDRFSAEMPDATLATLKIQPSEPRDSAVYFCASGFSGHSTDTQYFGPGTRLTVL.

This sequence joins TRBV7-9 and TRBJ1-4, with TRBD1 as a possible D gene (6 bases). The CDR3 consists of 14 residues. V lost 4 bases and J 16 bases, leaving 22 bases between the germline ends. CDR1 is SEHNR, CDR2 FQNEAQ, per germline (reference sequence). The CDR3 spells CASSYGDTRVGAFF. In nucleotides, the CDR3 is TGTGCCAGCAGCTATGGGGACACCAGGGTCGGAGCGTTTTTT.

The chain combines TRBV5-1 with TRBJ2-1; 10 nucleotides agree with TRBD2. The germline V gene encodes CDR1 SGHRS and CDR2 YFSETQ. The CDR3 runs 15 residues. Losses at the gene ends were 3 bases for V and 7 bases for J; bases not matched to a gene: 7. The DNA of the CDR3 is TGCGCCAGCAGCTCCAGACTAGCGGGTATTAATGAGCAGTTCTTC. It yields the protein CASSSRLAGINEQFF.

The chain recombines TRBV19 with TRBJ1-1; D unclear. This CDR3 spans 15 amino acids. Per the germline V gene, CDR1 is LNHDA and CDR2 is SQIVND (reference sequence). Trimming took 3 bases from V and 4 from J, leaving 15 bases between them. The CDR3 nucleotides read TGTGCCAGTAGTATTTGGAACAACCTCCCCACTGAAGCTTTCTTT. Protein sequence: CASSIWNNLPTEAFF.

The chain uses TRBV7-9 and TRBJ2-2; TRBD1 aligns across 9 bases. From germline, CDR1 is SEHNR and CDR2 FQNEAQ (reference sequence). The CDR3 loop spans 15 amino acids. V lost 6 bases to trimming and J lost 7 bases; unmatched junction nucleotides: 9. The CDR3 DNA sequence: TGTGCCAGCAGGGACAGGGGACGAGGTGGCGGGGAGCTGTTTTTT. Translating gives CASRDRGRGGGELFF. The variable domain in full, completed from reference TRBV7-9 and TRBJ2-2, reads DTGVSQNPRHKITKRGQNVTFRCDPISEHNRLYWYRQTLGQGPEFLTYFQNEAQLEKSRLLSDRFSAERPKGSFSTLEIQRTEQGDSAMYLCASRDRGRGGGELFFGEGSRLTVL.

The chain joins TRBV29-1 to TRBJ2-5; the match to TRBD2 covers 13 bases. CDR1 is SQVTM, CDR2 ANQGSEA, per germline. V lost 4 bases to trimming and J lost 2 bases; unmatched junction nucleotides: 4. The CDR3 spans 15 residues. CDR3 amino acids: CSVGTSGSPQETQYF. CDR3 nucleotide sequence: TGCAGCGTTGGGACTAGCGGGAGCCCACAAGAGACCCAGTACTTC.

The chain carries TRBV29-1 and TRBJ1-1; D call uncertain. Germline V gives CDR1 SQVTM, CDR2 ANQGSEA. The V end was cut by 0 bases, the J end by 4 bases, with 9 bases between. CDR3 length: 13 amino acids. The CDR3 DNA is TGCAGCGTTGAAGATCAGACCGCCACTGAAGCTTTCTTT. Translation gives CSVEDQTATEAFF.

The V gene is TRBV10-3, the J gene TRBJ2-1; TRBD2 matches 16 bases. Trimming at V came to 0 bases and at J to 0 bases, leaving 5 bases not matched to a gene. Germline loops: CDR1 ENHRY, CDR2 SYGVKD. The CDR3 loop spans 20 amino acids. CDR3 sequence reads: CAISESGLAGGPSSYNEQFF. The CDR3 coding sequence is TGTGCCATCAGTGAGTCGGGACTAGCGGGAGGGCCCAGCTCCTACAATGAGCAGTTCTTC.

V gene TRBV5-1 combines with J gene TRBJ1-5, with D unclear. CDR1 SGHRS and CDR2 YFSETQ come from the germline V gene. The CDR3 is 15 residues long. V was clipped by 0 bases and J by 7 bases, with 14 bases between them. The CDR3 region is CASSLESGREQPQHF. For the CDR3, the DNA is TGCGCCAGCAGCTTGGAATCGGGGAGAGAACAGCCCCAGCATTTT.

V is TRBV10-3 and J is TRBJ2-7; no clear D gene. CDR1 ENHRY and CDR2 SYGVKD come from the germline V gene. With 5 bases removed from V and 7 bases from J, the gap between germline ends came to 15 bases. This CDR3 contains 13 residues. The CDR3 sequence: CAISSVGRWEQYV. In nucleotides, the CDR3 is TGTGCCATCAGTTCCGTAGGCCGCTGGGAGCAGTACGTC.

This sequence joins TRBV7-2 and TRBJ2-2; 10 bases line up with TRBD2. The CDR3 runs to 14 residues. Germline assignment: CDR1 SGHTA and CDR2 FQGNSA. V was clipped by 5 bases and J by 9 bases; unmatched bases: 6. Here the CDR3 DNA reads TGTGCCAGCAGCCCTAGCGGGAGTTTGAGGGAGCTGTTTTTT. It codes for CASSPSGSLRELFF.